Following are 9 T cell receptor beta chains from one sample sequenced in a study of CD8+ T cells in alopecia areata (dated by TCRdb to the late 2010s). The treatment or condition label for this specimen denotes: oral pan-JAK inhibitor, 5-10 mg twice daily. The library was obtained by the immunoSEQ multiplex PCR assay. To provide template for TCR sequencing, every sample had RNA extracted and reverse transcribed into cDNA. The table comes from immuneACCESS by way of TCRdb, which keeps in-frame sequences with V and J called. Part of the clones is missing from these tables; in studies checked, under half for an unresolved V gene and the rest for unknown reasons. This sample is represented by fewer than 250,000 clones; 40% to 55% of them were singletons. Approximately 2.9% of the sample is taken by the ten largest. The sample here was CD4+ T cells sorted from blood, taken at roughly week 36, from a patient treated with tofacitinib. These receptors came from a human donor with alopecia areata.

This clone has just a few counts. The rearrangement links TRBV9 to TRBJ2-5; D call uncertain. CDR3 length: 15 amino acids. CDR1 is SGDLS and CDR2 is YYNGEE in the germline V gene. V gave up 1 base and J gave up 1 base, with 11 bases separating them. This CDR3 reads CASSVRLGPQETQYF. The CDR3 nucleotides read TGTGCCAGCAGCGTACGGTTAGGACCCCAAGAGACCCAGTACTTC.

This clone was observed a few times. V gene TRBV7-2 combines with J gene TRBJ2-1; the D call may be TRBD1 or TRBD2 (5 bases each). The CDR3 extends over 15 amino acids. Germline CDR1 is SGHTA and CDR2 is FQGNSA. Trimming shortened V by 4 bases and J by 7 bases, and 17 bases separated the two germline ends. The chain's CDR3 is CASSSPGRSVNEQFF. CDR3 nucleotides: TGTGCCAGCAGCTCCCCGGGACGGTCGGTTAATGAGCAGTTCTTC.

This clone has only a few counts. V gene TRBV7-3 combines with J gene TRBJ2-5; a possible D gene is TRBD1 (5 bases). V lost 5 bases and J lost 7, with 14 bases in between. The CDR3 contains 13 residues. CDR1 and CDR2 from the germline V gene are SGHTA and FQGTGA. The CDR3 spells CASSLDWGRTQYF. The DNA of the CDR3 is TGTGCCAGCAGCCTTGACTGGGGCCGGACCCAGTACTTC.

This clone was observed a few times. The chain has TRBV29-1 and TRBJ2-3; 10 bases are a match to TRBD1. Germline values: CDR1 SQVTM, CDR2 ANQGSEA. Trimming cost V 8 bases and J 3 bases; bases outside gene matches: 5. The length of the CDR3 is 13 residues. The CDR3 loop reads CSHKGQGTDTQYF. The CDR3 DNA sequence: TGCAGCCACAAGGGACAGGGGACAGATACGCAGTATTTT.

The chain combines TRBV25-1 with TRBJ2-6; maybe TRBD1 (6 bases). This CDR3 spans 13 amino acids. The V and J ends lost 7 bases and 4 bases respectively, with 8 bases between them. Per germline, CDR1 MGHDK and CDR2 SYGVNS. The CDR3 region is CASNRAGANVLTF. CDR3 DNA: TGTGCCAGCAACAGGGCCGGGGCCAACGTCCTGACTTTC. The full variable domain, completed using reference TRBV25-1 and TRBJ2-6, is EADIYQTPRYLVIGTGKKITLECSQTMGHDKMYWYQQDPGMELHLIHYSYGVNSTEKGDLSSESTVSRIRTEHFPLTLESARPSHTSQYLCASNRAGANVLTFGAGSRLTVL.

This clone was picked up many times. V gene TRBV4-3 combines with J gene TRBJ2-5; 14 positions match TRBD2. The CDR3 contains 19 residues. The V gene end was trimmed by 0 bases and the J gene end by 5 bases; junction bases not matched to a gene: 11. Germline V gene sequence: CDR1 LGHNA, CDR2 YSLEER. The CDR3 DNA follows: TGCGCCAGCAGCCAAGACTCCCCGGGACTAGCGGGAGTAGGGGAGACCCAGTACTTC. This encodes CASSQDSPGLAGVGETQYF.

The chain carries TRBV15 and TRBJ1-2; tentative D call: TRBD1 (5 bases). Germline V gene data show CDR1 as LNHNV and CDR2 as YYDKDF (reference sequence). CDR3 length: 13 amino acids. V was clipped by 1 base and J by 4 bases, with 7 bases between them. CDR3 sequence: CATSRAGGYGYTF. In DNA form, the CDR3 reads TGTGCCACCAGCAGAGCGGGGGGCTATGGCTACACCTTC.

This clone has just a few counts. This chain uses TRBV30 with TRBJ2-7; D is tentatively TRBD1 or TRBD2 (6 bases each). The CDR3 runs 14 residues. Looked up from germline, CDR1 is GTSNPN and CDR2 is SVGIG (reference sequence). Trimming cost V 0 bases and J 5 bases, with 14 bases left between them. The CDR3 bases are TGTGCCTGGAGTGTACGAAGGGGGGAGGACGAGCAGTACTTC. Amino acid sequence: CAWSVRRGEDEQYF.

This clone has a handful of counts. Other DNA sequences from this sample encode an identical CDR3 as well. The genes are TRBV25-1 and TRBJ2-7; either TRBD1 or TRBD2 may fit D (6 bases each). This CDR3 is 13 amino acids long. Trimming took 7 bases from V and 3 from J, leaving 13 bases between them. From germline, CDR1 is MGHDK and CDR2 SYGVNS. CDR3 in amino acids: CASTPGGLYEQYF. CDR3 nucleotides: TGTGCCAGCACCCCCGGGGGCCTCTACGAGCAGTACTTC.